This entry lists 8 T cell receptor beta chains sequenced from one sample in a study of long-term antiretroviral therapy in people with HIV. immunoSEQ v3.0 was run at survey level. TCRdb's copy holds only in-frame clones and misses some; the assay was immunoSEQ multiplex PCR. This sample has about 40,000 clones, with 75% to 90% found just once. Source: unsorted PBMCs, taken 1 year after starting antiretroviral therapy. The receptors were gathered from a man aged 18 to 29 with HIV.

This chain links TRBV7-9 with TRBJ1-1; D gene ambiguous. Germline V CDR1 and CDR2: SEHNR, FQNEAQ (reference sequence). The CDR3 runs to 13 residues. V lost 1 base and J lost 7, with 10 bases in between. The CDR3 nucleotides are TGTGCCAGCAGCTTAGGGATTGGGAGTGAAGCTTTCTTT. It yields the protein CASSLGIGSEAFF.

V and J are TRBV6-1 and TRBJ1-5; D is unclear. The V and J ends lost 7 bases and 5 bases respectively, with 12 bases between them. CDR3 size: 13 residues. The germline V gene has CDR1 MNHNS and CDR2 SASEGT. The CDR3 protein is CASNGRVDQPQHF. CDR3 in DNA: TGTGCCAGCAATGGAAGGGTAGATCAGCCCCAGCATTTT.

The chain has TRBV6-5 and TRBJ2-5; D might be TRBD1 (7 bases). Germline-derived CDR1 and CDR2 are MNHEY and SVGAGI. The length of the CDR3 is 12 residues. V shed 11 bases and J shed 5 bases, with 15 bases lying between them. As DNA, the CDR3 is TGTGCCGGAGGGGACAGCCCGGAGACCCAGTACTTC. Encoded protein: CAGGDSPETQYF.

J is TRBJ1-1 and V is TRBV4-2; D gene uncertain. Looked up from germline, CDR1 is LGHNA and CDR2 is YNFKEQ. The V and J ends lost 1 base and 1 base respectively, with 10 bases between them. This CDR3 comprises 15 residues. The CDR3 region has the DNA TGTGCCAGCAGCCAAGGGGTCAGCTCGAACACTGAAGCTTTCTTT. Translating it yields CASSQGVSSNTEAFF.

The gene calls are TRBV10-3 and TRBJ2-7; 12 nucleotides agree with TRBD1. CDR1 ENHRY and CDR2 SYGVKD come from the germline V gene. CDR3 size: 19 residues. The junction had 13 bases not matched to a gene; V was cut back by 2 bases and J by 2 bases. The CDR3 loop is CAISERWDRGPHGAYEQYF. The CDR3 nucleotides are TGTGCCATCAGTGAGAGGTGGGACAGGGGGCCTCACGGCGCCTACGAGCAGTACTTC.

The V call is TRBV6-4, the J call TRBJ2-7; D is undetermined. Germline V gives CDR1 MRHNA, CDR2 SNTAGT. V dropped 0 bases and J dropped 6 bases, with 12 bases sitting between them. The CDR3 sequence is 14 residues long. The CDR3 DNA sequence: TGTGCCAGCAGTGACTCGGGTAAGGCGGTCGAGCAGTACTTC. Translation: CASSDSGKAVEQYF.

The CDR3 DNA follows: TGCGCCAGCAGCCAGGGTGACAGGGGTGGAAAAGGCTACACCTTC. This gives the protein CASSQGDRGGKGYTF. The chain joins TRBV4-1 to TRBJ1-2; 8 bases are a match to TRBD1. The CDR3 is 15 amino acids. Trimming cost V 3 bases and J 8 bases; bases outside gene matches: 11. Germline CDR1 reads MGHRA; CDR2 reads YSYEKL.

The chain employs TRBV5-4 and TRBJ2-5; tentatively, D is TRBD1 (8 bases). This CDR3 spans 14 amino acids. Trimming shortened V by 4 bases and J by 4 bases, and 14 bases separated the two germline ends. Germline values: CDR1 SGHNT, CDR2 YYREEE (reference sequence). The CDR3 reads CASSRQGRGETQYF. CDR3 bases: TGTGCCAGCAGCCGACAGGGGAGGGGAGAGACCCAGTACTTC. The whole variable domain, remainder taken from reference TRBV5-4 and TRBJ2-5, is ETGVTQSPTHLIKTRGQQVTLRCSSQSGHNTVSWYQQALGQGPQFIFQYYREEENGRGNFPPRFSGLQFPNYSSELNVNALELDDSALYLCASSRQGRGETQYFGPGTRLLVL.